A selection of T cell receptor beta chains follows, all from one sample in a study of vaccination effects on CD4 cells after COVID-19. Data came from immunoSEQ multiplex PCR; TCRdb stores just in-frame clones and leaves some out. Of almost 15,000 clones in the sample, 65% to 80% were seen once. These receptors have no identified antigens. The material sequenced was CD4+ T cells from PBMCs cultured with HCoV-NL63 spike peptides, taken after COVID-19 vaccination. These receptors originate from a human donor who had a prior SARS-CoV-2 infection. CDR3s include the opening cysteine and the closing phenylalanine or tryptophan. The D gene is left open where the match is weak. The size of a clone is reported for some rows only, either as once, few or many, or as a class for expanded clones.

>-|-|TRBJ2-3|TRBV5-5
TGTGCCAGCAGTCCCGGACTTCCTGCGGATACGCAGTATTTT
CASSPGLPADTQYF
>-|-|TRBJ2-4|TRBV3-1/TRBV3-2
TGTGCCAGCAGCCAAATGGACATTCAGTACTTC
CASSQMDIQYF
>-|-|TRBJ2-7|TRBV21-1
TGTGCCAGCACCTGGGACAGCTCCTACGAGCAGTACTTC
CASTWDSSYEQYF
>-|once|TRBJ2-1|TRBV7-8
TGTGCCAGCAGCTTAGATCCAGGGGGGTCTGCGCAGTTCTTC
CASSLDPGGSAQFF
>-|-|TRBJ2-7|TRBV4-3
TGCGCCAGCCGTCCGGGACGAAGCTCCTACGAGCAGTACTTC
CASRPGRSSYEQYF
>-|once|TRBJ2-3|TRBV19
TGTGCCAGTAGTATAGCAACGGCAGCAACAGATACGCAGTATTTT
CASSIATAATDTQYF
>-|few|TRBJ2-1|TRBV2
TGTGCCAGCAGGCACCGGGACCAAAGGAGAATGAATGAGCAGTTCTTC
CASRHRDQRRMNEQFF
>-|-|TRBJ1-5|TRBV7-8
TGTGCCAGCAGCTTAGCGAGCCCGCGGGGAGGTCAGCCCCAGCATTTT
CASSLASPRGGQPQHF
>TRBD2|-|TRBJ2-1|TRBV5-1
TGCGCCAGCTACCAAATTAGCGGGGGGCTTCCGGATGAGCAGTTCTTC
CASYQISGGLPDEQFF
>TRBD1|once|TRBJ1-4|TRBV29-1
TGCAGCGTTCGACAGGGGGCGAGCGAAAAACTGTTTTTT
CSVRQGASEKLFF
>-|-|TRBJ2-3|TRBV2
TGTGCCAGCAGTGAAGGCCCAACAGATACGCAGTATTTT
CASSEGPTDTQYF
>TRBD2|-|TRBJ2-1|TRBV24-1
TGTGCCACCACGAACGGGAGGGCCCGGGGTGAGCAGTTCTTC
CATTNGRARGEQFF
>-|few|TRBJ1-4|TRBV11-2
TGTGCCAGCAGCTTAGATAGGGCTGGGGAACTGTTTTTT
CASSLDRAGELFF
>-|-|TRBJ1-4|TRBV6-6
TGTGCCAGTACCCTCGCTAATGAAAAACTGTTTTTT
CASTLANEKLFF
>TRBD2|-|TRBJ2-3|TRBV9
TGTGCCAGCAGCGACGGACTAGGAGGCACAGATACGCAGTATTTT
CASSDGLGGTDTQYF
>TRBD2|-|TRBJ2-1|TRBV3-1/TRBV3-2
TGTGCCAGCAGCCAAAACGCGGGGGGGCCCGACAATGAGCAGTTCTTC
CASSQNAGGPDNEQFF
>TRBD1|once|TRBJ2-7|TRBV5-5
TGTGCCAGCAGCTTAAGTCCGGGACAGGACGTTGGCGAGCAGTACTTC
CASSLSPGQDVGEQYF